This T cell receptor (beta chain) was identified in a study of blood T cell repertoires in COVID-19. Study-level information: T cells, B-cell-depleted T cells, or PBMCs supplied cDNA or gDNA.

V gave up 4 bases and J gave up 8 bases; unmatched junction bases: 7. The CDR3 is 14 residues long. Looked up from germline, CDR1 is SGHAT and CDR2 is FQNNGV. Allocation to cohorts depended on clinical history reported by the participants. The protocol was immunoSEQ multiplex PCR, while the TCRdb copy is restricted to in-frame clones and leaves out a portion. The sample carries around 250,000 clones, around 89% recorded once. J is TRBJ1-4 and V is TRBV11-2; 7 bases line up with TRBD1. The sequenced sample was PBMCs or T cells enriched from blood (not recorded which). This TCR was sampled from a woman aged 30 to 39 who had recovered from COVID-19. For the CDR3, the DNA is TGTGCCAGCAGCTCCCCCCGGGACAGCGAAAAACTGTTTTTT. Its translation: CASSSPRDSEKLFF.